A single sample is the source of the 18 T cell receptor beta chains below, sequenced in a study of regulatory T cells in long-lasting Graves disease (dated by TCRdb to the early 2020s). The library was built by means of multiplex PCR. Sequencing used an Illumina HiSeq 4000. iRepertoire HTBI primers and Arm-PCR amplification of CDR3 regions were used to construct TCR beta libraries. TCRdb trimmed public reads at Q25 via fastp, called clones via MiXCR and kept in-frame beta chains. Every distinct CDR3 protein forms one entry, paired with its most common genes and DNA. This sample lists about 430,000 distinct CDR3 sequences; 21% were detected once. The ten top clones hold approximately 15% of the sample. What this sample's time point label stands for: persistent/refractory GD, antithyroid drugs over 5 years with positive TRAb. RNA was extracted from PBMCs in TRIzol for both TCR sequencing and RNA sequencing.

Sequences were derived from peripheral blood mononuclear cells (PBMCs), sampled when the disease was refractory, from a patient treated with antithyroid drugs. Receptors were obtained from a female donor with Graves disease.

The rearrangement uses TRBV15 and TRBJ2-1; perhaps D is TRBD1 or TRBD2 (5 bases each). Trimming removed 1 base from V and 4 bases from J, with 5 bases in between. The CDR3 covers 13 residues. CDR1 and CDR2 (germline): LNHNV, YYDKDF (reference sequence). DNA for the CDR3: TGTGCCACCAGCAGAGGGGGGTACAATGAGCAGTTCTTC. This sequence encodes CATSRGGYNEQFF.

This clonotype came up once. The chain joins TRBV5-1 to TRBJ2-1, with D tentatively TRBD1 (5 bases). Per the germline V gene, CDR1 is SGHRS and CDR2 is YFSETQ. Trimming left V 3 bases short and J 3 bases short, with 19 bases between. CDR3 length equals 17 residues. This CDR3 reads CASSSDLTGPYYNEQFF. In nucleotides, the CDR3 is TGCGCCAGCAGCTCGGACCTCACAGGACCCTACTACAATGAGCAGTTCTTC.

In its sample, this clonotype was seen once. The chain uses TRBV2 and TRBJ2-7, with 8 bases identical to TRBD2. V trimming: 6 bases; J trimming: 4 bases; junction bases outside the gene matches: 11. Germline V CDR1 and CDR2: SNHLY, FYNNEI. The CDR3 extends over 15 amino acids. The CDR3 sequence is CASSPSSGGVYEQYF. The CDR3 bases are TGTGCCAGCAGCCCCTCATCGGGGGGGGTTTACGAGCAGTACTTC.

The genes are TRBV2 and TRBJ1-1; D is ambiguous. V was shortened by 6 bases and J by 7 bases, with 6 bases between the two germline ends. Germline lookup yields CDR1 SNHLY and CDR2 FYNNEI. This CDR3 region has 10 residues. Here the CDR3 DNA reads TGTGCCAGCAGGGAGGGTGAAGCTTTCTTT. It yields the protein CASREGEAFF.

In its sample, this clonotype was seen a few times. The genes are TRBV27 and TRBJ2-5, with 7 bases aligning to TRBD1. Trimming took 2 bases from V and 2 from J; bases not matched to a gene: 8. Germline CDR1 and CDR2: MNHEY and SMNVEV (reference sequence). The CDR3 consists of 16 residues. This chain's CDR3 is CASSLQGTAKQETQYF. The CDR3 DNA reads as TGTGCCAGCAGTTTACAGGGGACAGCCAAGCAAGAGACCCAGTACTTC.

This clonotype has at least ten counts. The chain carries TRBV24-1 and TRBJ1-1, with 10 bases matching TRBD1. This CDR3 contains 15 residues. V lost 4 bases, J lost 4 bases, and 5 bases stayed unmatched. Germline V gives CDR1 KGHDR, CDR2 SFDVKD. This CDR3 is CATSDPGQGSTEAFF. CDR3 DNA sequence: TGTGCCACCAGTGACCCGGGACAGGGGAGCACTGAAGCTTTCTTT.

The V and J genes are TRBV28 and TRBJ2-7; 7 nucleotides line up with TRBD2. This CDR3 is 13 amino acids long. V lost 6 bases to trimming and J lost 5 bases; unmatched junction nucleotides: 7. The V gene's germline CDR1 is MDHEN and CDR2 SYDVKM. The CDR3 coding sequence is TGTGCCAGCAGGAATTGGGGGGGGGACGAGCAGTACTTC. It is translated as CASRNWGGDEQYF.

This clonotype was seen more than once but under ten times. This chain connects TRBV5-4 to TRBJ1-1; tentative D call: TRBD1 (6 bases). Trimming stripped 3 bases from V and 5 bases from J, with 20 bases between. The CDR3 is made up of 16 amino acids. Germline V gene sequence: CDR1 SGHNT, CDR2 YYREEE (reference sequence). In DNA, the CDR3 is TGTGCCAGCAGCTACAACAGGGTTGAACAGTCGACTGAAGCTTTCTTT. Its translation: CASSYNRVEQSTEAFF.

This chain connects TRBV6-2 or TRBV6-3 to TRBJ1-6; no firm D call. This CDR3 has 14 residues. Germline V gives CDR1 MNHEY, CDR2 SVGEGT. Trimming cost V 2 bases and J 4 bases, with 6 bases left between them. In DNA, the CDR3 is TGTGCCAGCAGTTACAAGGGATATAATTCACCCCTCCACTTT. Translation gives CASSYKGYNSPLHF.

V and J are TRBV20-1 and TRBJ1-5, with D unclear. Germline V gene data show CDR1 as DFQATT and CDR2 as SNEGSKA (reference sequence). Trimming cost V 1 base and J 3 bases, with 7 bases left between them. CDR3 length: 13 residues. CDR3 sequence reads: CSARVVTNQPQHF. Written as DNA, the CDR3 is TGCAGTGCTAGAGTAGTAACCAATCAGCCCCAGCATTTT.

Regarding this clonotype: Since a much larger clone is just one base distant, this may be a read error. This chain's CDR3 is CASSLFGDEADIQHF. As DNA, the CDR3 is TGTGCCAGCAGTTTATTCGGGGACGAGGCAGACATTCAGCACTTC. The V and J genes are TRBV28 and TRBJ2-4; D tentatively fits TRBD1 or TRBD2 (5 bases each). Germline V gives CDR1 MDHEN, CDR2 SYDVKM. The CDR3 consists of 15 residues.

In its sample, this clonotype was seen many times. The V call is TRBV28, the J call TRBJ2-7, with 11 bases aligning to TRBD2. V dropped 2 bases and J dropped 1; count of bases not matched to a gene: 7. Germline V gene data show CDR1 as MDHEN and CDR2 as SYDVKM. There are 17 residues in the CDR3. The CDR3: CASSLRGSGRASYEQYF. The DNA for the CDR3 is TGTGCCAGCAGTTTAAGGGGTAGCGGGAGGGCTTCCTACGAGCAGTACTTC.

This clonotype occurred many times. V and J are TRBV11-2 and TRBJ2-7, with a possible D match to TRBD2 (5 bases). V lost 5 bases to trimming and J lost 4 bases, with 12 bases between them. The V gene's germline CDR1 is SGHAT and CDR2 FQNNGV. CDR3 length equals 13 residues. This CDR3 is CASSTTRLYEQYF. CDR3 in DNA: TGTGCCAGCAGCACTACTAGACTGTACGAGCAGTACTTC. The full variable domain, rest sourced from reference TRBV11-2 and TRBJ2-7, is EAGVAQSPRYKIIEKRQSVAFWCNPISGHATLYWYQQILGQGPKLLIQFQNNGVVDDSQLPKDRFSAERLKGVDSTLKIQPAKLEDSAVYLCASSTTRLYEQYFGPGTRLTVT.

This clonotype was seen a few times. V and J are TRBV20-1 and TRBJ2-7; unclear D gene. Germline V lookup: CDR1 DFQATT, CDR2 SNEGSKA (reference sequence). The CDR3 contains 16 residues. V was cut by 3 bases and J by 0 bases, with 18 bases left in between. The CDR3 sequence is CSASPSLIHSSYEQYF. CDR3 sequence (DNA): TGCAGTGCTAGTCCCAGTCTGATTCACAGCTCCTACGAGCAGTACTTC.

In this sample, this clonotype turned up a few times. The gene calls are TRBV2 and TRBJ2-1; 11 bases match TRBD2. Germline V gene lookup returns CDR1 SNHLY and CDR2 FYNNEI. The CDR3 is 14 residues long. With V trimmed by 4 bases and J by 10 bases, 6 bases remained unmatched. CDR3: CASSAPSGRTEQFF. The CDR3 DNA reads TGTGCCAGCAGTGCCCCTAGCGGGAGGACCGAGCAGTTCTTC.

The CDR3 sequence: CASTFTGGNGYTF. The CDR3 DNA reads as TGTGCCAGCACTTTCACAGGGGGCAATGGCTACACCTTC. The rearrangement joins TRBV2 to TRBJ1-2; TRBD1 matches at 9 bases. Per the germline V gene, CDR1 is SNHLY and CDR2 is FYNNEI. The length of the CDR3 is 13 residues. Trimming removed 7 bases from V and 6 bases from J; junction bases left unmatched: 6.

V is TRBV12-3 or TRBV12-4 and J is TRBJ2-1; 10 positions agree with TRBD1. This CDR3 has 15 residues. The V segment lost 5 bases and the J segment 6 bases; nucleotides outside the gene matches: 7. The CDR3 region has the DNA TGTGCCAGCAGTCCTGACAGGGGGCAGTTCAATGAGCAGTTCTTC. It encodes CASSPDRGQFNEQFF.

V gene TRBV24-1 combines with J gene TRBJ2-2; either TRBD1 or TRBD2 may fit D (5 bases each). The V end was cut by 6 bases, the J end by 8 bases, with 18 bases between. Per germline, CDR1 KGHDR and CDR2 SFDVKD. This CDR3 has 15 residues. The CDR3 sequence: CATSTRDGPSGELFF. CDR3 DNA: TGTGCCACCAGTACCCGGGACGGTCCGTCAGGGGAGCTGTTTTTT.